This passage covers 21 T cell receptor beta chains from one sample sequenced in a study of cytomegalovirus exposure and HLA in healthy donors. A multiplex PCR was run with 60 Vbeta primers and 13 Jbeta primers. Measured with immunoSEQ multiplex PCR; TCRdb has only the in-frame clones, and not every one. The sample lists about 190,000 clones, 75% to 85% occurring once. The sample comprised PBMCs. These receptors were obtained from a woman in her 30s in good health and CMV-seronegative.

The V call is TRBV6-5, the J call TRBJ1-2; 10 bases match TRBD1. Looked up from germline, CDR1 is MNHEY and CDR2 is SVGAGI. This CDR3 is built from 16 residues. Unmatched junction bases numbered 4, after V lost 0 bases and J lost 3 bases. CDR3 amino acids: CASSYSGTGVDYGYTF. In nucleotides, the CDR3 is TGTGCCAGCAGTTACTCCGGGACAGGGGTGGACTATGGCTACACCTTC.

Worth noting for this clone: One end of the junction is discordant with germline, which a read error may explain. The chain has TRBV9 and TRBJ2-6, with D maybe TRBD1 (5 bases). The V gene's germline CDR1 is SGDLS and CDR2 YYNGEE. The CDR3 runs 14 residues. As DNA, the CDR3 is TGTGCCAGCAGCCTACGCTCTGGGGCCAACGGCCTGACTTTC. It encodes CASSLRSGANGLTF.

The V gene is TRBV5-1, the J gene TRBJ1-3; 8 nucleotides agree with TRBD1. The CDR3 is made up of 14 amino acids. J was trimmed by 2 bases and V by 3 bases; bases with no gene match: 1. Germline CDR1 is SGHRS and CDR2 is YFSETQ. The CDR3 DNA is TGCGCCAGCAGCTCACAGGGGGCTGGAAACACCATATATTTT. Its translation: CASSSQGAGNTIYF.

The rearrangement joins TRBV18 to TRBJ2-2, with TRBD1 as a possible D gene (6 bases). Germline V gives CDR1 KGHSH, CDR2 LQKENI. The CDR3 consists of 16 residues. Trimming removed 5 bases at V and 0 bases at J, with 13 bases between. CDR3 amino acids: CASSATGIPNTGELFF. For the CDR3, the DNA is TGTGCCAGCTCAGCTACAGGGATACCGAACACCGGGGAGCTGTTTTTT.

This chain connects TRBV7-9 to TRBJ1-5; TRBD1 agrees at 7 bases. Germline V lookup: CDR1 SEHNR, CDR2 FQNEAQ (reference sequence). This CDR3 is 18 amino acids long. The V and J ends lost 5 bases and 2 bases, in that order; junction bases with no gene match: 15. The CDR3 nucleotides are TGTGCCAGCAGCGACCATAAACTAGACAGGGACGGCAATCAGCCCCAGCATTTT. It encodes CASSDHKLDRDGNQPQHF.

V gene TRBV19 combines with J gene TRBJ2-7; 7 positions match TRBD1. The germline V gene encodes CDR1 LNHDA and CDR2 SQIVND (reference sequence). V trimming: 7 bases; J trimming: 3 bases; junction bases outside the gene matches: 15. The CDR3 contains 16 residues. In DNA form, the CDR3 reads TGTGCCAGTAACACGGGGACAGCAGACACCGACTACGAGCAGTACTTC. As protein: CASNTGTADTDYEQYF.

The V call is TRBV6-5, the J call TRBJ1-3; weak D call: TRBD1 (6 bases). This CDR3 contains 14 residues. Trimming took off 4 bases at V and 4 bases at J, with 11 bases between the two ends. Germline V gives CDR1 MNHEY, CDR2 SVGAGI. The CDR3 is CASSFQGLGNTIYF. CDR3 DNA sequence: TGTGCCAGCAGTTTTCAGGGGTTAGGAAACACCATATATTTT.

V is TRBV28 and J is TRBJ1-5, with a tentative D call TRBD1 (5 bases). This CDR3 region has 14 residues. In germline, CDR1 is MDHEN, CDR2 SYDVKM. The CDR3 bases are TGTGTGAGCAGATCCGGACAAGGCAATCAGCCCCAGCATTTT. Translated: CVSRSGQGNQPQHF. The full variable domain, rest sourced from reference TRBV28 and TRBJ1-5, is DVKVTQSSRYLVKRTGEKVFLECVQDMDHENMFWYRQDPGLGLRLIYFSYDVKMKEKGDIPEGYSVSREKKERFSLILESASTNQTSMYLCVSRSGQGNQPQHFGDGTRLSIL.

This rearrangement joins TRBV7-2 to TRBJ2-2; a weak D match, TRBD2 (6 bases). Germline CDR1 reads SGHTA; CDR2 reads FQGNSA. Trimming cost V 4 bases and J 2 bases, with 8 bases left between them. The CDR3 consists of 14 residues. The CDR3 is CASSWDFNTGELFF. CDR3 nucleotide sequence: TGTGCCAGCAGCTGGGACTTTAACACCGGGGAGCTGTTTTTT.

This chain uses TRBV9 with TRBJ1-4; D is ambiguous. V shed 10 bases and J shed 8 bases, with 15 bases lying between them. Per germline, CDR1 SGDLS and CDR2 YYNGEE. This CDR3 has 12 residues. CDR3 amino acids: CASANLGEKLFF. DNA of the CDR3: TGTGCCTCAGCGAACCTCGGGGAAAAACTGTTTTTT. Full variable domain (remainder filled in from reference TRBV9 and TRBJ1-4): DSGVTQTPKHLITATGQRVTLRCSPRSGDLSVYWYQQSLDQGLQFLIQYYNGEERAKGNILERFSAQQFPDLHSELNLSSLELGDSALYFCASANLGEKLFFGSGTQLSVL.

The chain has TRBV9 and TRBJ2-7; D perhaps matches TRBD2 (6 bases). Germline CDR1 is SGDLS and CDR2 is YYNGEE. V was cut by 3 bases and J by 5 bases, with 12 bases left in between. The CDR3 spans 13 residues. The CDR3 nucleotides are TGTGCCAGCAGCGGCGGGGATTGGGACGAGCAGTACTTC. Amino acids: CASSGGDWDEQYF.

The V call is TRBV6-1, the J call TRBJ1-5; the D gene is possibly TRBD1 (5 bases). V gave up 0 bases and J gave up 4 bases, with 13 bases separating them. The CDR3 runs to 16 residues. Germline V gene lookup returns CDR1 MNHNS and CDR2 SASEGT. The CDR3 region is CASSEAEGVGNQPQHF. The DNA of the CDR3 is TGTGCCAGCAGTGAAGCCGAAGGGGTAGGGAATCAGCCCCAGCATTTT.

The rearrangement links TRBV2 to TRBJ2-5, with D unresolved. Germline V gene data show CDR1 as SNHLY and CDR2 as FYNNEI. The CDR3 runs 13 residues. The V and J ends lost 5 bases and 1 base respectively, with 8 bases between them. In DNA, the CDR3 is TGTGCCAGCAGTCTAGGTATCCAAGAGACCCAGTACTTC. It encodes CASSLGIQETQYF.

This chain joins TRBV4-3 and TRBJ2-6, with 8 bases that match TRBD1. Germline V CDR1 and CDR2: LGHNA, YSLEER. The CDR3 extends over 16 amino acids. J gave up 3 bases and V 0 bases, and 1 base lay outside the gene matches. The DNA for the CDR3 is TGCGCCAGCAGCCAAGATACAGGGGGTGGGGCCAACGTCCTGACTTTC. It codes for CASSQDTGGGANVLTF.

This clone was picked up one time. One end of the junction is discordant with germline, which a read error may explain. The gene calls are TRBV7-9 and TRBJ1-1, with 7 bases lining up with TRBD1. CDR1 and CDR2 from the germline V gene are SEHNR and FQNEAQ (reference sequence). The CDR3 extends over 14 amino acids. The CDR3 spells CSSSLGTANTEAFF. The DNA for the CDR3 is TGTTCCAGCAGCCTAGGGACAGCGAACACTGAAGCTTTCTTT.

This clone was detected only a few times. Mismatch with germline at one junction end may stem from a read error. The CDR3 DNA reads TGTGCCATCAGTGACCGTGGACTAGCGGGAGGAGAGACCCAGTACTTC. Translating it yields CAISDRGLAGGETQYF. The genes are TRBV6-1 and TRBJ2-5; 14 bases are shared with TRBD2. The length of the CDR3 is 16 residues. CDR1 is MNHNS and CDR2 is SASEGT in the germline V gene.

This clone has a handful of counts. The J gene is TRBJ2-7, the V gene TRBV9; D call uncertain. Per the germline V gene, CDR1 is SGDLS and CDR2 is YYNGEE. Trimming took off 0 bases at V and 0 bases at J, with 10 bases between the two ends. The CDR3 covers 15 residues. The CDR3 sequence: CASSVGSASSYEQYF. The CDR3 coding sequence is TGTGCCAGCAGCGTAGGGTCAGCTAGCTCCTACGAGCAGTACTTC.

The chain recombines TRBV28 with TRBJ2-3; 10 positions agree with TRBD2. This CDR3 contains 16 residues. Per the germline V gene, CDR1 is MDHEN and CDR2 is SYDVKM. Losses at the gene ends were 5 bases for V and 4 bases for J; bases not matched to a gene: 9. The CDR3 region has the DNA TGTGCCAGCAGTCCCCCGACTAGCGGGCCCCCAGATACGCAGTATTTT. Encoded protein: CASSPPTSGPPDTQYF.

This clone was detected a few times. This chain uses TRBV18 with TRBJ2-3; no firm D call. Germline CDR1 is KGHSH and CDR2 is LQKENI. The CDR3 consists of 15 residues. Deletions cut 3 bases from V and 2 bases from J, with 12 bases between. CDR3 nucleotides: TGTGCCAGCTCACCGTCATCAGCGATCACAGATACGCAGTATTTT. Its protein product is CASSPSSAITDTQYF.

In DNA form, the CDR3 reads TGTGCCAGCAGTCCCGGACTGGAGCAGTTCTTC. Translation gives CASSPGLEQFF. The chain is built from TRBV6-6 and TRBJ2-1; D is possibly TRBD2 (5 bases). Germline CDR1 reads MNHNY; CDR2 reads SVGAGI (reference sequence). This CDR3 comprises 11 residues. V was pared by 5 bases and J by 10 bases, with 9 bases between.

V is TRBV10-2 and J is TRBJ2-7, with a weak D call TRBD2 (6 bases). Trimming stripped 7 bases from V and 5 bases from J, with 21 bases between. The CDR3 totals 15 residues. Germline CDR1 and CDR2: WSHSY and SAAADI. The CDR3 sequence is CASMKEAGGVHEQYF. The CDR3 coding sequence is TGCGCCAGCATGAAGGAAGCAGGAGGGGTCCACGAGCAGTACTTC.